Sequencing of this TCR beta chain was carried out in a study of CD8 T cells in ankylosing spondylitis. Remarks on this clonotype: Its antigen is unidentified.

Overall study findings and caveats: The authors reported significant enrichment of disease-linked clones in matched ankylosing spondylitis synovial fluid. What appeared characteristic of ankylosing spondylitis blood was a TCR beta motif of 7 or 8 highly homologous variants.

Quantitative barcoded 5'-RACE was used to prepare TCR beta libraries. TCRdb re-derived calls from the 5' RACE reads in MiXCR, one entry per CDR3 protein. The sample holds around 250,000 distinct CDR3 sequences, roughly a tenth seen once. V gave up 0 bases and J gave up 5 bases; unmatched junction bases: 6. This CDR3 is 16 amino acids long. The germline gives CDR1 PRHDT, CDR2 FYEKMQ (reference sequence). The chain recombines TRBV13 with TRBJ2-5; 10 bases are shared with TRBD2. This TCR was recovered from a male donor with ankylosing spondylitis or in good health (not recorded which). The sample consisted of blood, either unsorted or a sorted T cell fraction (not recorded which). The CDR3 DNA sequence: TGTGCCAGCAGCTTAGGGGGACTAGCGATGAAGGAGACCCAGTACTTC. It encodes CASSLGGLAMKETQYF.